The rows below give T cell receptor beta chains drawn from one sample of a study of T cells in tuberculosis. TCRdb keeps only in-frame clones here, not all; method: immunoSEQ multiplex PCR. The data contain tens of thousands of clones, 80% to 90% of them singletons. The sequenced material came from PBMCs. These TCRs come from a donor aged 10-30 years with latent tuberculosis or without tuberculosis infection. Each CDR3 is given with its conserved first and last residue. The D gene is left open where the match is weak. For some rows the clone size is stated as once, few or many, or as a class when expanded; others skip it.

v_call,j_call,clone_size,d_call,cdr3_aa,cdr3_nt
TRBV29-1,TRBJ2-1,-,-,CSVEWTSSGEQFF,TGCAGCGTTGAATGGACAAGCTCCGGGGAGCAGTTCTTC
TRBV11-2,TRBJ1-2,-,-,CASSLAFDGYTF,TGTGCCAGCAGCTTAGCCTTCGATGGCTACACCTTC
TRBV4-1,TRBJ1-1,-,TRBD1,CASSPLHRDRKNTEAFF,TGCGCCAGCAGCCCCCTCCACCGGGACAGGAAAAACACTGAAGCTTTCTTT
TRBV5-4,TRBJ2-1,-,TRBD2,CASSLGGGAMNEQFF,TGTGCCAGTAGCTTGGGCGGGGGGGCTATGAATGAGCAGTTCTTC
TRBV30,TRBJ2-2,once,-,CAWMAGDFTTGELFF,TGTGCCTGGATGGCTGGGGACTTTACCACCGGGGAGCTGTTTTTT
TRBV29-1,TRBJ2-7,-,TRBD2,CSVAPSGRAGEQYF,TGCAGCGTTGCACCGAGCGGGAGGGCCGGCGAGCAGTACTTC
TRBV30,TRBJ2-3,-,-,CAWSPPQGRTDTQYF,TGTGCCTGGAGCCCCCCGCAGGGGAGAACAGATACGCAGTATTTT
TRBV5-1,TRBJ1-3,-,-,CASGDASGAGNTIYF,TGCGCCAGCGGGGACGCCTCGGGAGCTGGAAACACCATATATTTT
TRBV4-1,TRBJ1-5,-,-,CASRADSGGYSNQPQHF,TGCGCCAGCAGGGCAGACAGCGGGGGATATAGCAATCAGCCCCAGCATTTT
TRBV11-3,TRBJ2-7,-,TRBD1,CASSPRTGGDYEQYF,TGTGCCAGCAGCCCCCGGACAGGGGGCGACTACGAGCAGTACTTC
TRBV14,TRBJ2-7,-,-,CASSQDNEQYF,TGTGCCAGCAGCCAAGATAACGAGCAGTACTTC
TRBV29-1,TRBJ1-2,-,-,CSALAGEGYTF,TGCAGCGCATTGGCCGGGGAAGGCTACACCTTC
TRBV28,TRBJ2-7,-,TRBD1,CASSGRQGTYEQYF,TGTGCCAGCAGTGGCCGACAGGGGACCTACGAGCAGTACTTC
TRBV11-1,TRBJ2-3,-,-,CASSLNRGAVLDTQYF,TGTGCCAGCAGCTTGAATCGGGGGGCCGTGCTGGATACGCAGTATTTT
TRBV9,TRBJ2-7,-,TRBD1,CASSKTIPGGGTYEQYF,TGTGCCAGCAGCAAGACAATTCCAGGGGGTGGAACCTACGAGCAGTACTTC
TRBV4-3,TRBJ2-5,-,TRBD1,CASSQDRRTGGQETQYF,TGCGCCAGCAGCCAAGATCGAAGGACAGGGGGGCAAGAGACCCAGTACTTC
TRBV5-8,TRBJ2-3,-,TRBD2,CASSSGTSGVTDTQYF,TGTGCCAGCAGCTCGGGGACTAGCGGGGTCACAGATACGCAGTATTTT
TRBV14,TRBJ1-2,few,-,CASSSSLYTGGYTF,TGTGCCAGCAGCTCCAGCCTTTATACAGGGGGCTACACCTTC
TRBV30,TRBJ2-7,-,TRBD2,CAYGGVSEQYF,TGTGCCTATGGGGGGGTCTCCGAGCAGTACTTC
TRBV5-8,TRBJ1-1,-,-,CASSFLRGFTEAFF,TGTGCCAGCAGCTTTCTGAGGGGGTTCACTGAAGCTTTCTTT
TRBV7-2,TRBJ2-2,-,TRBD1,CASTIHPGQGAGELFF,TGTGCCAGCACCATCCATCCGGGACAGGGGGCCGGGGAGCTGTTTTTT
TRBV19,TRBJ2-7,-,-,CASRPSGGYEQYF,TGTGCCAGTAGACCCAGTGGGGGGTACGAGCAGTACTTC
TRBV7-2,TRBJ1-2,-,-,CASSLEVSTF,TGTGCCAGCAGCCTGGAGGTGTCCACCTTC
TRBV13,TRBJ2-5,-,TRBD2,CASQLAAQETQYF,TGTGCCTCCCAACTAGCGGCCCAAGAGACCCAGTACTTC
TRBV25-1,TRBJ1-1,-,-,CASSEGGAEAFF,TGTGCCAGCAGTGAAGGAGGAGCTGAAGCTTTCTTT
TRBV18,TRBJ1-4,-,-,CASSPSAGDNEKLFF,TGTGCCAGCTCACCAAGTGCAGGGGATAATGAAAAACTGTTTTTT
TRBV19,TRBJ1-2,-,TRBD1,CASSIVGGWSYTF,TGTGCCAGTAGTATAGTAGGGGGCTGGAGCTACACCTTC
TRBV5-5,TRBJ2-7,few,-,CASSLSLALYEQYF,TGTGCCAGCAGCTTATCACTAGCTCTCTACGAGCAGTACTTC
TRBV9,TRBJ2-3,-,TRBD2,CASSVLGLAGGPTDTQYF,TGTGCCAGCAGCGTTCTCGGACTAGCGGGGGGGCCCACAGATACGCAGTATTTT
TRBV5-6,TRBJ2-5,-,-,CASSLLVGGGNQETQYF,TGTGCCAGCAGCCTGCTGGTTGGCGGGGGCAACCAAGAGACCCAGTACTTC
TRBV5-6,TRBJ2-1,-,TRBD2,CASSFFRGSGGANEQFF,TGTGCCAGCAGCTTCTTCCGGGGTAGCGGGGGGGCCAATGAGCAGTTCTTC
TRBV21-1,TRBJ1-2,-,-,CASLYGYTF,TGTGCCAGCCTCTATGGCTACACCTTC
TRBV6-6,TRBJ2-1,once,TRBD2,CASSYLAGGPNEQFF,TGTGCCAGCAGTTACCTAGCGGGGGGGCCGAATGAGCAGTTCTTC
TRBV18,TRBJ1-6,-,TRBD1,CASSPTRDRGSSPLHF,TGTGCCAGCTCACCGACCCGGGACAGGGGATCCTCACCCCTCCACTTT
TRBV11-2,TRBJ1-5,once,TRBD1,CASSKDRTNQPQHF,TGTGCCAGCAGCAAGGACAGGACCAATCAGCCCCAGCATTTT
TRBV15,TRBJ1-1,-,-,CATSPSGEVRRNTEAFF,TGTGCCACCAGCCCCTCCGGGGAGGTACGGAGGAACACTGAAGCTTTCTTT
TRBV5-6,TRBJ2-7,few,-,CASSEGLLSYEQYF,TGTGCCAGCAGCGAGGGACTTCTGTCCTACGAGCAGTACTTC
TRBV1,TRBJ2-3,-,-,CTSSRFPPSGGDTSTDTQYF,TGCACCAGCAGCCGATTCCCGCCTAGCGGGGGGGATACTAGCACAGATACGCAGTATTTT
TRBV2,TRBJ2-1,-,TRBD2,CASKPAGGSYNEQFF,TGTGCCAGCAAGCCAGCGGGGGGCAGCTACAATGAGCAGTTCTTC
TRBV7-2,TRBJ2-5,-,TRBD1,CASGRDRGRETQYF,TGTGCCAGCGGCCGGGACAGGGGGCGAGAGACCCAGTACTTC
TRBV2,TRBJ2-7,-,-,CASSGGWARFSYEQYF,TGTGCCAGCAGTGGAGGGTGGGCCCGCTTCTCCTACGAGCAGTACTTC